Shown below are 3 T cell receptor beta chains from a single sample sequenced in a study of T-cell reconstitution after alpha-beta-depleted transplantation in children. Unique molecular identifiers were used in preparing the TCRbeta library. Via MiXCR, TCRdb re-called the PCR reads, giving one row per CDR3 protein. The sample holds 700,000 to 850,000 distinct CDR3 sequences, around 15% seen once. Sequencing used PBMCs, mostly from graft donor cells, obtained 360 days after TCRalphabeta/CD19-depleted stem cell transplant. Receptors originate from a male patient younger than 18 who had a stem cell transplant for acute lymphoblastic leukemia, so the T cells may come from the graft donor.

This sequence joins TRBV7-6 and TRBJ2-5; D unclear. Trimming took 7 bases from V and 4 from J, leaving 7 bases between them. The CDR3 consists of 11 residues. The germline V gene encodes CDR1 SGHVS and CDR2 FNYEAQ. Here the CDR3 DNA reads TGTGCCAGCAATTGGGTAGAGACCCAGTACTTC. The encoded protein is CASNWVETQYF. Variable domain in full (rest from reference TRBV7-6 and TRBJ2-5): GAGVSQSPRYKVTKRGQDVALRCDPISGHVSLYWYRQALGQGPEFLTYFNYEAQQDKSGLPNDRFSAERPEGSISTLTIQRTEQRDSAMYRCASNWVETQYFGPGTRLLVL.

This clonotype occurred a few times. The chain uses TRBV10-3 and TRBJ2-7, with D maybe TRBD1 (5 bases). Trimming pared 2 bases from V and 3 bases from J, leaving 8 bases between. This CDR3 is 13 amino acids long. CDR1 ENHRY and CDR2 SYGVKD come from the germline V gene. The CDR3 region has the DNA TGTGCCATCAGTGAGGGACACCGCTACGAGCAGTACTTC. Translation gives CAISEGHRYEQYF.

The rearrangement joins TRBV18 to TRBJ2-5, with D maybe TRBD2 (6 bases). Per germline, CDR1 KGHSH and CDR2 LQKENI. Trimming shortened V by 3 bases and J by 6 bases, and 14 bases separated the two germline ends. The CDR3 is made up of 14 amino acids. CDR3 in amino acids: CASSPRIGGKTQYF. CDR3 nucleotides: TGTGCCAGCTCACCTCGCATCGGGGGAAAGACCCAGTACTTC.